The 10 T cell receptor beta chains given below trace back to one sample, sequenced in a study of PD-1 blockade in classical Hodgkin lymphoma. This sample's time point: cycle 4 day 1 (C4D1), after more than five weeks of nivolumab. Following autologous stem cell transplantation, relapse occurred in every patient, and exposure to brentuximab vedotin varied. The protocol was immunoSEQ multiplex PCR, while the TCRdb copy is restricted to in-frame clones and leaves out a portion. The table records about 64,000 clones, around 90% of them present only once. The source material was peripheral blood mononuclear cells (PBMCs), sampled before the fourth cycle of nivolumab. All receptors come from a human donor with classical Hodgkin lymphoma.

This clone was counted once. CDR3 coding DNA: TGCGCCAGCAGCCAAAGGGTACTACCCTACGAGCAGTACTTC. Its protein is CASSQRVLPYEQYF. The chain combines TRBV4-1 with TRBJ2-7; no reliable D call. V was trimmed by 2 bases and J by 2 bases, leaving 10 bases between them. There are 14 residues in the CDR3. Germline V gene data show CDR1 as MGHRA and CDR2 as YSYEKL.

The V and J genes are TRBV7-8 and TRBJ1-2, with no clear D. Between the trimmed V and J ends, which lost 2 bases and 5 bases, there was a span of 9 bases. The germline V gene has CDR1 SGHVS and CDR2 FQNEAQ. The CDR3 is made up of 13 amino acids. The CDR3 sequence is CASSLSRGYGYTF. In nucleotides, the CDR3 is TGTGCCAGCAGCTTATCCCGAGGTTATGGCTACACCTTC.

The chain uses TRBV29-1 and TRBJ1-2; D remains unclear. Germline V CDR1 and CDR2: SQVTM, ANQGSEA. Trimming removed 5 bases from V and 1 base from J, with 11 bases in between. The CDR3 has 13 amino acids. CDR3 sequence (DNA): TGCAGCGTTCGAGATCGAGATAACTATGGCTACACCTTC. Amino acids: CSVRDRDNYGYTF.

J is TRBJ2-2 and V is TRBV7-9, with D perhaps TRBD1 (5 bases). The V end was cut by 6 bases, the J end by 3 bases, with 11 bases between. Looked up from germline, CDR1 is SEHNR and CDR2 is FQNEAQ (reference sequence). The CDR3 covers 14 residues. In DNA, the CDR3 is TGTGCCAGCAGTTTCGTGACAGACACCGGGGAGCTGTTTTTT. It specifies CASSFVTDTGELFF.

This chain links TRBV27 with TRBJ1-4; possibly TRBD1 for D (6 bases). Germline V gene data show CDR1 as MNHEY and CDR2 as SMNVEV (reference sequence). Trimming took off 2 bases at V and 3 bases at J, with 16 bases between the two ends. The CDR3 is 17 amino acids. As DNA, the CDR3 is TGTGCCAGCAGTTTAATCGGGGGCGATGCGGCTAATGAAAAACTGTTTTTT. Residues: CASSLIGGDAANEKLFF.

The chain links TRBV15 to TRBJ2-1, with D possibly matching TRBD2 (7 bases). This CDR3 is built from 15 residues. Trimming left V 0 bases short and J 9 bases short, with 15 bases between. Germline-derived CDR1 and CDR2 are LNHNV and YYDKDF (reference sequence). CDR3 residues: CATSREGSRGGEQFF. The CDR3 DNA reads TGTGCCACCAGCAGAGAGGGGTCAAGGGGGGGTGAGCAGTTCTTC.

This CDR3 is CAWSVTSNQPQHF. DNA of the CDR3: TGTGCCTGGAGTGTGACTAGCAATCAGCCCCAGCATTTT. The J gene is TRBJ1-5, the V gene TRBV30; D remains ambiguous. Germline V gives CDR1 GTSNPN, CDR2 SVGIG (reference sequence). V was trimmed by 0 bases and J by 0 bases, leaving 3 bases between them. CDR3 length: 13 residues. Drawing the rest from reference TRBV30 and TRBJ1-5, the complete variable domain is SQTIHQWPATLVQPVGSPLSLECTVEGTSNPNLYWYRQAAGRGLQLLFYSVGIGQISSEVPQNLSASRPQDRQFILSSKKLLLSDSGFYLCAWSVTSNQPQHFGDGTRLSIL.

A single count supports this clone. This chain links TRBV30 with TRBJ1-6; D ambiguous. V dropped 5 bases and J dropped 10 bases, with 15 bases sitting between them. The CDR3 sequence is 13 residues long. Germline values: CDR1 GTSNPN, CDR2 SVGIG (reference sequence). This CDR3 is CAWVRAQESPLHF. CDR3 sequence (DNA): TGTGCCTGGGTCCGGGCCCAGGAATCACCCCTCCACTTT.

V usage is TRBV6-5 and J usage is TRBJ1-2; D possibly corresponds to TRBD1 (5 bases). The V end lost 4 bases, the J end lost 6 bases, and 9 bases lay between the germline ends. CDR3 length: 12 residues. The germline V gene encodes CDR1 MNHEY and CDR2 SVGAGI. The CDR3 sequence: CASSSTGHGYTF. As DNA, the CDR3 is TGTGCCAGCAGTTCAACAGGTCATGGCTACACCTTC.

This clone is a singleton in its sample. In nucleotides, the CDR3 is TGTGCCAGCAGCTTAGCGCAAAGGGGTTTGGACGAGCAGTACTTC. Its translation: CASSLAQRGLDEQYF. The gene calls are TRBV7-9 and TRBJ2-7; TRBD1 might be the D (5 bases). V shed 0 bases and J shed 5 bases, with 14 bases lying between them. Germline lookup yields CDR1 SEHNR and CDR2 FQNEAQ (reference sequence). This CDR3 has 15 amino acids.